This TCR beta chain was sequenced for a study of CD8+ T cells in alopecia areata. Germline V CDR1 and CDR2: SNHLY, FYNNEI. V dropped 9 bases and J dropped 5 bases, with 13 bases sitting between them. CDR3 length: 12 amino acids. Concerning this clone: Its antigen is unknown.

Whole-study findings and limits: Scalp clonality, along with expanded CD8+ clones among the top 100, was significantly decreased by tofacitinib.

Following extraction, RNA underwent reverse transcription to cDNA, which served as the sequencing template. Only in-frame clones appear in the TCRdb table, and some are missing; sequencing was by immunoSEQ multiplex PCR. The table shows around 180,000 clones, with more than 55% occurring only once. As for treatment: oral pan-JAK inhibitor, 5-10 mg twice daily. The receptor's source is a human donor with alopecia areata. The genes are TRBV2 and TRBJ1-1; D gene uncertain. The input for sequencing was CD4+ T cells sorted from blood, taken between weeks 47 and 50, from a patient treated with tofacitinib. CDR3 residues: CASSPVSTEAFF. Here the CDR3 DNA reads TGTGCCAGTAGCCCCGTCAGTACTGAAGCTTTCTTT.